A selection of T cell receptor beta chains follows, all from one sample in a study of blood T cell repertoires in COVID-19. Only in-frame clones appear in the TCRdb table, and some are missing; sequencing was by immunoSEQ multiplex PCR. The repertoire includes about 180,000 clones, almost 85% of them detected once, and roughly 14% sits in the top ten. The specimen was peripheral blood. These receptors were obtained from a man between 18 and 29 years old with active or convalescent COVID-19. Both conserved end residues are part of each CDR3. Each record gives: D gene, V gene, J gene, clone size, CDR3 protein, CDR3 DNA. The D gene is left open where the match is weak. Clone size is given for some rows only: seen once, a few or many times, or a class if the clone is expanded.

d_call: .
v_call: TRBV15
j_call: TRBJ2-2
clone_size: .
cdr3_aa: CATSRPSGELFF
cdr3_nt: TGTGCCACCAGCAGACCTTCCGGGGAGCTGTTTTTT

d_call: .
v_call: TRBV28
j_call: TRBJ2-7
clone_size: .
cdr3_aa: CASSAFGGREQYF
cdr3_nt: TGTGCCAGCAGTGCCTTCGGGGGACGCGAGCAGTACTTC

d_call: TRBD1
v_call: TRBV4-2
j_call: TRBJ1-5
clone_size: few
cdr3_aa: CASSPSIDRGNQPQHF
cdr3_nt: TGTGCCAGCAGCCCGTCGATCGACAGGGGCAATCAGCCCCAGCATTTT

d_call: .
v_call: TRBV27
j_call: TRBJ1-3
clone_size: few
cdr3_aa: CASSLGPGAENTIYF
cdr3_nt: TGTGCCAGCAGTTTAGGCCCGGGAGCAGAAAACACCATATATTTT

d_call: .
v_call: TRBV5-1
j_call: TRBJ1-1
clone_size: once
cdr3_aa: CASSLRFLQANPQGTEAFF
cdr3_nt: TGCGCCAGCAGCTTGAGATTTCTGCAGGCCAACCCACAAGGCACTGAAGCTTTCTTT

d_call: .
v_call: TRBV5-1
j_call: TRBJ2-2
clone_size: .
cdr3_aa: CASSLAVSLADTGELFF
cdr3_nt: TGCGCCAGCAGCTTGGCCGTGAGTCTAGCCGACACCGGGGAGCTGTTTTTT

d_call: TRBD2
v_call: TRBV7-6
j_call: TRBJ2-1
clone_size: .
cdr3_aa: CASSLVASGDEQFF
cdr3_nt: TGTGCCAGCAGCTTAGTGGCTAGCGGGGACGAGCAGTTCTTC

d_call: .
v_call: TRBV19
j_call: TRBJ2-1
clone_size: .
cdr3_aa: CASSMEGGGYNEQFF
cdr3_nt: TGTGCCAGTAGTATGGAGGGTGGGGGCTACAATGAGCAGTTCTTC

d_call: .
v_call: TRBV19
j_call: TRBJ1-1
clone_size: .
cdr3_aa: CASSIGGVDAFF
cdr3_nt: TGTGCCAGTAGTATAGGGGGGGTTGATGCTTTCTTT

d_call: .
v_call: TRBV5-8
j_call: TRBJ1-5
clone_size: .
cdr3_aa: CASSLSDSIVPQHF
cdr3_nt: TGTGCCAGCAGCTTGAGCGACAGCATCGTGCCCCAGCATTTT

d_call: .
v_call: TRBV29-1
j_call: TRBJ1-2
clone_size: .
cdr3_aa: CSVVPSNYGYTF
cdr3_nt: TGCAGCGTTGTCCCGAGTAACTATGGCTACACCTTC

d_call: TRBD2
v_call: TRBV19
j_call: TRBJ2-7
clone_size: .
cdr3_aa: CASSIGLARYEQYF
cdr3_nt: TGTGCCAGTAGTATTGGACTAGCGCGGTACGAGCAGTACTTC

d_call: TRBD1
v_call: TRBV5-4
j_call: TRBJ2-2
clone_size: .
cdr3_aa: CASSLHRGRFGNTGELFF
cdr3_nt: TGTGCCAGCAGCTTGCACAGGGGGCGTTTTGGGAACACCGGGGAGCTGTTTTTT

d_call: .
v_call: TRBV3-1/TRBV3-2
j_call: TRBJ2-5
clone_size: .
cdr3_aa: CASSPSASSKTQYF
cdr3_nt: TGTGCCAGCAGCCCAAGTGCTAGTTCGAAGACCCAGTACTTC

d_call: TRBD2
v_call: TRBV7-9
j_call: TRBJ2-1
clone_size: .
cdr3_aa: CASSGTSGRASDEQFF
cdr3_nt: TGTGCCAGCAGCGGGACTAGCGGGAGGGCCTCGGATGAGCAGTTCTTC

d_call: TRBD1
v_call: TRBV27
j_call: TRBJ2-7
clone_size: .
cdr3_aa: CASSRRAGGEQYF
cdr3_nt: TGTGCCAGCAGTCGTAGGGCAGGGGGCGAGCAGTACTTC

d_call: .
v_call: TRBV12-3/TRBV12-4
j_call: TRBJ1-5
clone_size: .
cdr3_aa: CATQLLRNQPQHF
cdr3_nt: TGTGCCACGCAACTCTTGAGGAATCAGCCCCAGCATTTT

d_call: .
v_call: TRBV9
j_call: TRBJ2-1
clone_size: .
cdr3_aa: CASSDPLWHEQFF
cdr3_nt: TGTGCCAGCAGCGACCCCCTTTGGCATGAGCAGTTCTTC

d_call: TRBD1
v_call: TRBV7-9
j_call: TRBJ1-5
clone_size: .
cdr3_aa: CASSLGDREFQPQHF
cdr3_nt: TGTGCCAGCAGCTTAGGGGACAGGGAGTTTCAGCCCCAGCATTTT

d_call: TRBD2
v_call: TRBV18
j_call: TRBJ2-5
clone_size: .
cdr3_aa: CASSPGLAEETQYF
cdr3_nt: TGTGCCAGCTCACCTGGACTAGCGGAAGAGACCCAGTACTTC

d_call: .
v_call: TRBV5-1
j_call: TRBJ1-3
clone_size: .
cdr3_aa: CASSLDSFSGNTIYF
cdr3_nt: TGCGCCAGCAGCCTAGACAGCTTCTCTGGAAACACCATATATTTT

d_call: TRBD2
v_call: TRBV15
j_call: TRBJ2-7
clone_size: .
cdr3_aa: CATSRVGGRTHEQYF
cdr3_nt: TGTGCCACCAGCAGAGTTGGCGGGAGAACCCACGAGCAGTACTTC

d_call: .
v_call: TRBV4-1
j_call: TRBJ1-5
clone_size: .
cdr3_aa: CASSQLDSRGNQPQHF
cdr3_nt: TGCGCCAGCAGCCAACTGGACAGTAGGGGCAATCAGCCCCAGCATTTT

d_call: .
v_call: TRBV14
j_call: TRBJ2-7
clone_size: .
cdr3_aa: CASSQSQRGEQYF
cdr3_nt: TGTGCCAGCAGCCAATCTCAACGAGGCGAGCAGTACTTC

d_call: .
v_call: TRBV7-8
j_call: TRBJ2-2
clone_size: .
cdr3_aa: CASSLGPQSRTPSGELFF
cdr3_nt: TGTGCCAGCAGCTTAGGGCCCCAGAGTCGGACTCCTTCCGGGGAGCTGTTTTTT

d_call: .
v_call: TRBV19
j_call: TRBJ1-1
clone_size: .
cdr3_aa: CASSIDGATATEAFF
cdr3_nt: TGTGCCAGTAGTATAGATGGAGCTACGGCCACTGAAGCTTTCTTT

d_call: .
v_call: TRBV3-1/TRBV3-2
j_call: TRBJ1-2
clone_size: .
cdr3_aa: CASSQGDIGGYTF
cdr3_nt: TGTGCCAGCAGCCAAGGGGACATAGGAGGCTACACCTTC

d_call: TRBD1
v_call: TRBV2
j_call: TRBJ2-7
clone_size: .
cdr3_aa: CASGRDRGPHEQYF
cdr3_nt: TGTGCCAGCGGGCGGGACAGGGGGCCCCACGAGCAGTACTTC

d_call: .
v_call: TRBV6-5
j_call: TRBJ1-4
clone_size: .
cdr3_aa: CASSPHRETNEKLFF
cdr3_nt: TGTGCCAGCAGTCCTCACAGGGAAACTAATGAAAAACTGTTTTTT

d_call: TRBD1
v_call: TRBV11-2
j_call: TRBJ1-3
clone_size: .
cdr3_aa: CASRRGQGDGNTIYF
cdr3_nt: TGTGCCAGCAGGAGGGGGCAGGGGGATGGAAACACCATATATTTT

d_call: .
v_call: TRBV13
j_call: TRBJ2-1
clone_size: .
cdr3_aa: CASSSRESDEQFF
cdr3_nt: TGTGCCAGCAGCTCCCGGGAGAGCGATGAGCAGTTCTTC

d_call: TRBD1
v_call: TRBV19
j_call: TRBJ1-2
clone_size: .
cdr3_aa: CASSPPEDRPYGYTF
cdr3_nt: TGTGCCAGTAGTCCCCCGGAGGACAGGCCCTATGGCTACACCTTC

d_call: .
v_call: TRBV5-1
j_call: TRBJ1-1
clone_size: .
cdr3_aa: CASRTQQGLNTEAFF
cdr3_nt: TGCGCCAGCAGAACCCAACAGGGTTTGAACACTGAAGCTTTCTTT